The sequence of this TCR beta chain was determined in a study of T cells of healthy individuals. This CDR3 has 14 amino acids. Unmatched junction bases numbered 7, after V lost 7 bases and J lost 1 base. The germline V gene encodes CDR1 SQVTM and CDR2 ANQGSEA. This clonotype has a count of ten or more. TCRdb fed the 5' RACE reads into MiXCR, producing one record per CDR3 protein. The sample shows 63,000 or so distinct CDR3 sequences, about 16% of them seen only once. The chain links TRBV29-1 to TRBJ1-1; 9 nucleotides match TRBD1. The TCR sequence derives from a human donor in good health. The CDR3: CSAGQGGPNTEAFF. CDR3 coding DNA: TGCAGCGCGGGACAGGGTGGCCCGAACACTGAAGCTTTCTTT.